This T cell receptor beta chain emerged from a study of T-cell reconstitution after alpha-beta-depleted transplantation in children. In its sample, this clonotype was seen a few times. Germline CDR1 reads SEHNR; CDR2 reads FQNEAQ (reference sequence). There are 12 residues in the CDR3. V gave up 0 bases and J gave up 7 bases, with 4 bases separating them. Unique molecular identifiers were built into the TCRbeta library. A single record per CDR3 protein comes from TCRdb applying MiXCR to the PCR reads. Here the sample spans 500,000 to 600,000 distinct CDR3 sequences, around 20% being singletons. V gene TRBV7-9 combines with J gene TRBJ2-4; D remains unclear. The source is a human donor who donated a stem cell graft to a child with acute lymphoblastic leukemia. Sequencing was performed on PBMCs from the stem cell graft donor, taken from the stem cell graft. The DNA of the CDR3 is TGTGCCAGCAGCTTAGCGCGGAACATTCAGTACTTC. This codes for CASSLARNIQYF.